This T cell receptor (beta chain) derives from a study of OX40 agonist ivuxolimab in advanced cancers. TCRdb's copy holds only in-frame clones and misses some; the assay was immunoSEQ multiplex PCR. The repertoire holds around 25,000 clones, with around 84% as singletons. The CDR3 spans 16 residues. V dropped 4 bases and J dropped 8; count of bases not matched to a gene: 12. Germline values: CDR1 SGHKS, CDR2 YYEKEE (reference sequence). The rearrangement links TRBV5-5 to TRBJ2-1; 10 bases fit TRBD1. The sequence came from an adult with an advanced solid tumor such as melanoma, head and neck, liver or kidney cancer. The sequencing here drew on CD4+ or CD8+ T cells sorted from blood, taken in a trial of the OX40 agonist ivuxolimab. CDR3 sequence reads: CASSLTRTGGGHEQFF. In nucleotides, the CDR3 is TGTGCCAGCAGCCTGACCCGGACAGGGGGGGGCCATGAGCAGTTCTTC.